A selection of T cell receptor beta chains follows, all from one sample in a study of blood T cell repertoires in COVID-19. TCRdb's table, derived via immunoSEQ multiplex PCR, lists solely in-frame clones and lacks some. This table holds fewer than 300,000 clones, over 75% found once. The sample taken for sequencing was PBMCs or T cells enriched from blood (not recorded which). These receptors came from a woman aged 25 to 39 who had recovered from COVID-19. CDR3s include the opening cysteine and the closing phenylalanine or tryptophan. A D gene is named only where the DNA matches it firmly. Expanded clones are given a class, and other clones once, few, many or no size at all.

v_call	j_call	d_call	clone_size	cdr3_aa	cdr3_nt
TRBV4-1	TRBJ2-7	TRBD2	.	CASSQGASGTSYEQYF	TGCGCCAGCAGCCAAGGGGCTAGCGGGACCTCCTACGAGCAGTACTTC
TRBV28	TRBJ2-7	TRBD1	once	CASSPQGVLYEQYF	TGTGCCAGCAGCCCACAGGGGGTCTTATACGAGCAGTACTTC
TRBV6-1	TRBJ2-2	.	.	CASSELGANTGELFF	TGTGCCAGCAGTGAACTTGGGGCAAACACCGGGGAGCTGTTTTTT
TRBV6-2/TRBV6-3	TRBJ2-7	TRBD1	.	CASSYSGGQTLRDYEQYF	TGTGCCAGCAGTTACTCAGGGGGCCAGACCTTGAGGGATTACGAGCAGTACTTC
TRBV5-1	TRBJ2-1	TRBD2	.	CASSPGLAGASNEQFF	TGCGCCAGCAGCCCCGGACTAGCGGGAGCATCCAATGAGCAGTTCTTC
TRBV24-1	TRBJ2-1	TRBD2	.	CATSEPGLAVHEQFF	TGTGCCACCAGTGAACCGGGACTAGCAGTACATGAGCAGTTCTTC
TRBV27	TRBJ2-6	TRBD1	.	CASNGRGPSGANVLTF	TGTGCCAGCAATGGCAGGGGGCCATCGGGGGCCAACGTCCTGACTTTC
TRBV29-1	TRBJ1-5	TRBD1	once	CSARTGIDSNQPQHF	TGCAGCGCCCGGACAGGCATCGATAGCAATCAGCCCCAGCATTTT
TRBV6-5	TRBJ2-4	TRBD1	.	CASRDGQGVNIQYF	TGTGCCAGCAGAGACGGACAGGGGGTAAACATTCAGTACTTC
TRBV5-1	TRBJ1-1	.	.	CASSSPGSPSEAFF	TGCGCCAGCAGCTCTCCAGGTTCGCCGTCTGAAGCTTTCTTT
TRBV7-9	TRBJ1-2	.	.	CASSLGQESSF	TGTGCCAGCAGCTTAGGACAGGAGTCCTCCTTC
TRBV7-9	TRBJ2-2	TRBD2	once	CASSRLAGVTAGELFF	TGTGCCAGCAGCAGATTAGCGGGAGTAACCGCCGGGGAGCTGTTTTTT
TRBV5-1	TRBJ1-1	TRBD1	once	CASSLGQGMNTEAFF	TGCGCCAGCAGCTTGGGACAGGGCATGAACACTGAAGCTTTCTTT
TRBV28	TRBJ1-5	.	few	CASSLNSIDNQPQHF	TGTGCCAGCAGTTTAAACAGTATTGACAATCAGCCCCAGCATTTT
TRBV15	TRBJ1-2	.	few	CATSSPGRTERGYGYTF	TGTGCCACCAGCAGCCCCGGACGGACGGAACGGGGCTATGGCTACACCTTC
TRBV6-1	TRBJ1-2	.	once	CASSDRGANYNYGYTF	TGTGCCAGCAGTGACAGGGGCGCTAATTATAACTATGGCTACACCTTC
TRBV9	TRBJ2-5	TRBD2	.	CASSVDPSGSIQETQYF	TGTGCCAGCAGCGTAGACCCTAGCGGGAGTATCCAAGAGACCCAGTACTTC
TRBV7-3	TRBJ1-2	.	once	CASSPTPAGRDYGYTF	TGTGCCAGCAGTCCCACCCCGGCGGGGCGAGACTATGGCTACACCTTC
TRBV6-6	TRBJ2-1	.	.	CASSSAGTGLEGLAYSYNEQFF	TGTGCCAGCAGCTCTGCCGGGACAGGGTTAGAGGGACTAGCGTATTCCTACAATGAGCAGTTCTTC
TRBV6-6	TRBJ2-2	TRBD2	.	CASSRNHPRPGGPPNTGELFF	TGTGCCAGCAGCCGAAATCACCCCCGACCGGGGGGTCCCCCGAACACCGGGGAGCTGTTTTTT
TRBV18	TRBJ1-4	.	.	CASSPGREKLFF	TGTGCCAGCTCACCAGGGCGCGAAAAACTGTTTTTT
TRBV12-3/TRBV12-4	TRBJ1-2	.	.	CASSFLVDSGYTF	TGTGCCAGCAGTTTCTTAGTGGACAGTGGCTACACCTTC
TRBV27	TRBJ1-1	TRBD1	.	CASSSGTGREAFF	TGTGCCAGCAGCTCCGGGACAGGCCGTGAAGCTTTCTTT
TRBV6-6	TRBJ2-6	TRBD2	.	CASGLAGLSGANVLTF	TGTGCCAGCGGACTAGCGGGACTCTCTGGGGCCAACGTCCTGACTTTC
TRBV9	TRBJ2-7	TRBD2	.	CASSVNPGTSGSRREQYF	TGTGCCAGCAGCGTTAATCCGGGGACTAGCGGGAGTCGTCGCGAGCAGTACTTC
TRBV12-5	TRBJ2-5	.	.	CASAFGGGGETQYF	TGTGCTAGTGCCTTCGGGGGAGGAGGAGAGACCCAGTACTTC
TRBV9	TRBJ2-7	.	.	CASSVEANNYEQYF	TGTGCCAGCAGCGTAGAAGCGAACAACTACGAGCAGTACTTC
TRBV9	TRBJ2-3	.	.	CASSVGADDTQYF	TGTGCCAGCAGCGTAGGGGCAGATGATACGCAGTATTTT
TRBV3-1/TRBV3-2	TRBJ2-7	.	.	CASSQGQVTYEQYF	TGTGCCAGCAGCCAAGGACAGGTGACCTACGAGCAGTACTTC
TRBV5-1	TRBJ1-5	.	.	CASSLAEGNQPQHF	TGCGCCAGCAGCTTGGCGGAGGGCAATCAGCCCCAGCATTTT
TRBV5-4	TRBJ2-3	TRBD2	.	CASSASGKADTQYF	TGTGCCAGCAGCGCGAGCGGGAAGGCAGATACGCAGTATTTT
TRBV6-6	TRBJ1-4	.	.	CASSYLTGAYNEKLFF	TGTGCCAGCAGTTACCTGACTGGGGCATACAATGAAAAACTGTTTTTT
TRBV19	TRBJ1-4	.	.	CASKDRLNEKLFF	TGTGCCAGTAAGGACAGACTGAATGAAAAACTGTTTTTT
TRBV30	TRBJ1-5	.	.	CAWSDTDQPQHF	TGTGCCTGGAGCGACACGGATCAGCCCCAGCATTTT
TRBV3-1/TRBV3-2	TRBJ2-1	TRBD2	.	CASSQELAGWNNEQFF	TGTGCCAGCAGCCAAGAACTAGCGGGATGGAACAATGAGCAGTTCTTC
TRBV6-2/TRBV6-3	TRBJ2-7	.	.	CASSYNMGSTSYEQYF	TGTGCCAGCAGTTACAATATGGGCAGCACCTCCTACGAGCAGTACTTC
TRBV7-9	TRBJ2-6	TRBD1	.	CASGKDRGRTGANVLTF	TGTGCCAGCGGCAAGGACAGGGGGCGCACTGGGGCCAACGTCCTGACTTTC
TRBV28	TRBJ2-1	.	.	CASSRQEPTYNEQFF	TGTGCCAGCAGTAGACAGGAACCTACCTACAATGAGCAGTTCTTC
TRBV5-6	TRBJ1-5	.	.	CASSLAGQGSNQPQHF	TGTGCCAGCAGCTTGGCCGGGCAGGGAAGCAATCAGCCCCAGCATTTT
TRBV4-1	TRBJ1-2	TRBD1	.	CASRPTGAPYGYTF	TGCGCCAGCAGGCCTACAGGGGCGCCCTATGGCTACACCTTC
TRBV19	TRBJ2-1	.	.	CASSIDPASWQSYNEQFF	TGTGCCAGTAGTATAGATCCCGCTAGCTGGCAATCCTACAATGAGCAGTTCTTC
TRBV10-1	TRBJ1-5	.	.	CASSETLNQPQHF	TGCGCCAGCAGTGAGACGCTAAATCAGCCCCAGCATTTT
TRBV5-8	TRBJ1-5	.	.	CASSLTFGNQPQHF	TGTGCCAGCAGCTTGACATTTGGCAATCAGCCCCAGCATTTT
TRBV7-2	TRBJ2-5	TRBD2	.	CASSLSLAGGRETQYF	TGTGCCAGCAGCTTATCACTAGCGGGAGGACGGGAGACCCAGTACTTC
TRBV18	TRBJ2-3	TRBD2	.	CASSPSPGLETDTQYF	TGTGCCAGCTCACCCAGTCCGGGACTAGAAACAGATACGCAGTATTTT
TRBV5-1	TRBJ2-3	.	.	CASSLARLDTDTQYF	TGCGCCAGCAGCTTGGCCCGTTTAGATACAGATACGCAGTATTTT
TRBV7-9	TRBJ2-1	TRBD1	.	CASSPGQGAFIPNEQFF	TGTGCCAGCAGCCCGGGACAGGGGGCCTTTATCCCCAATGAGCAGTTCTTC
TRBV7-9	TRBJ1-5	TRBD1	.	CASSPGTGVQPQHF	TGTGCCAGCAGCCCCGGGACAGGGGTTCAGCCCCAGCATTTT
TRBV15	TRBJ1-1	.	.	CATSRDKGLNTEAFF	TGTGCCACCAGCAGAGATAAGGGGCTGAACACTGAAGCTTTCTTT
TRBV30	TRBJ1-5	.	once	CAWSVLGGQPQHF	TGTGCCTGGAGTGTACTTGGCGGGCAGCCCCAGCATTTT
TRBV25-1	TRBJ1-1	.	.	CASSAGGSTEAFF	TGTGCCAGCAGTGCCGGAGGCAGCACTGAAGCTTTCTTT
TRBV7-2	TRBJ2-5	TRBD2	once	CASSFRGLAGVQETQYF	TGTGCCAGCAGCTTCAGGGGACTAGCGGGGGTCCAAGAGACCCAGTACTTC
TRBV19	TRBJ1-2	TRBD1	.	CASSGQGGYGYTF	TGTGCCAGTAGCGGACAGGGTGGCTATGGCTACACCTTC
TRBV28	TRBJ1-1	.	.	CASSLVAPAFF	TGTGCCAGCAGTTTAGTAGCGCCAGCTTTCTTT
TRBV25-1	TRBJ1-1	.	.	CASSTLGQLEAFF	TGTGCCAGCAGTACCCTCGGACAGCTAGAAGCTTTCTTT
TRBV4-3	TRBJ2-1	TRBD1	.	CASSQDFQGANEQFF	TGCGCCAGCAGCCAAGATTTTCAGGGGGCGAATGAGCAGTTCTTC
TRBV4-2	TRBJ1-2	.	few	CASSQGRADGISLYGYTF	TGTGCCAGCAGCCAAGGTCGAGCCGACGGGATATCCCTCTATGGCTACACCTTC
TRBV28	TRBJ1-4	TRBD1	few	CASSLWQGGRNEKLFF	TGTGCCAGCAGTTTATGGCAGGGGGGTAGGAATGAAAAACTGTTTTTT
TRBV28	TRBJ2-7	.	.	CASSLGAAGHGGEQYF	TGTGCCAGCAGTTTAGGTGCGGCAGGGCACGGGGGCGAGCAGTACTTC